The T cell receptor beta chain under discussion was sequenced for a study of CD8 T cells in Susac syndrome. Reverse transcription of roughly 0.5 to 1 ug RNA was performed with random hexamers. Amplification of TCR beta CDR3 by immunoSEQ multiplex PCR spanned 54 Vbeta and 13 Jbeta. TCRdb used MiXCR to reprocess the immunoSEQ multiplex PCR reads, holding one entry per CDR3 protein. This table holds about 150,000 distinct CDR3 sequences, roughly 95% found once. CDR1 is SNHLY, CDR2 FYNNEI, per germline. The CDR3 contains 14 residues. The ends lost 6 bases at V and 4 bases at J; junction bases unmatched: 8. The sequenced target, TCR beta, came from blood CD8+ and CD4+ T cells. The multiple sclerosis controls were treatment-naive patients, and their relapsing-remitting disease was stable or active. To note about this clonotype: Antigen: not known.

Points from the study as a whole: The study conceded that relatively few individuals underwent its TCR sequencing and HLA analysis.

This rearrangement joins TRBV2 to TRBJ2-7, with 8 bases matching TRBD1. This sequence originates from a human donor with multiple sclerosis. The sequenced sample consisted of CD8+ T cells from PBMCs. The CDR3 DNA is TGTGCCAGCAGGACAGGGGCTGGCCGTTACGAGCAGTACGTC. Its translation: CASRTGAGRYEQYV.